The present T cell receptor beta chain was sequenced within a study of graft-versus-host responses after intestinal transplantation. About the study: Multivisceral, liver-intestinal, or isolated intestinal grafts were transplanted into recipients. Tacrolimus and steroids were given for about 3 years to all recipients after anti-thymocyte globulin induction. Study-wide results and caveats: Elevated graft-versus-host to host-versus-graft clonal ratios in allografts were recorded for patients with graft-donor T cell macrochimerism. GvH clonotypes were identified within recipient marrow, with a subset emerging first in ileum or blood.

Measured with immunoSEQ multiplex PCR; TCRdb has only the in-frame clones, and not every one. The top ten hold roughly 22% of the sample, which has some 12,000 clones, 85% to 95% seen once. In the case of this clone: What it binds is not known.

The CDR3 is made up of 15 amino acids. The junction had 8 bases not matched to a gene; V was cut back by 2 bases and J by 6 bases. CDR1 and CDR2 (germline): MNHNY, SVGAGI (reference sequence). J is TRBJ2-3 and V is TRBV6-6; TRBD1 agrees at 7 bases. The receptor was isolated from a human patient who received an intestinal transplant, so some T cells may come from the graft donor. The input for sequencing was PBMCs, taken 109 days after intestinal transplant. This chain's CDR3 is CASSYEQGFHDTQYF. CDR3 DNA sequence: TGTGCCAGCAGTTACGAACAGGGGTTTCACGATACGCAGTATTTT.